This entry lists 28 T cell receptor beta chains sequenced from one sample in a study of blood T cell repertoires in COVID-19. Sequencing used immunoSEQ multiplex PCR; TCRdb keeps in-frame clones, though not all of them. Among under 200,000 clones listed, about four fifths were seen once. What was sequenced was peripheral blood. These receptor sequences come from a woman in her 70s who had recovered from COVID-19.

The chain has TRBV5-4 and TRBJ1-3; D not resolved. The CDR3 length is 14 residues. The V end was cut by 4 bases, the J end by 0 bases, with 8 bases between. Germline assignment: CDR1 SGHNT and CDR2 YYREEE (reference sequence). The CDR3 DNA sequence: TGTGCCAGCAGCACCTTAGCCTCTGGAAACACCATATATTTT. It codes for CASSTLASGNTIYF. The variable domain in full, with the rest retrieved from reference TRBV5-4 and TRBJ1-3, is ETGVTQSPTHLIKTRGQQVTLRCSSQSGHNTVSWYQQALGQGPQFIFQYYREEENGRGNFPPRFSGLQFPNYSSELNVNALELDDSALYLCASSTLASGNTIYFGEGSWLTVV.

The chain joins TRBV10-2 to TRBJ1-6; D gene ambiguous. This CDR3 is built from 13 residues. Germline CDR1 WSHSY, CDR2 SAAADI. V lost 4 bases and J lost 10, with 11 bases in between. CDR3 residues: CASSGEGGSPLHF. The CDR3 region has the DNA TGCGCCAGCAGTGGGGAGGGCGGCTCACCCCTCCACTTT.

The rearrangement uses TRBV4-1 and TRBJ2-1; 10 bases are a match to TRBD2. Germline V lookup: CDR1 MGHRA, CDR2 YSYEKL. V shed 4 bases and J 1 base; nucleotides not matched to a gene: 4. CDR3 length equals 16 residues. CDR3 bases: TGCGCCAGCAGCCCCGGACTAGCGGCTTCCTACAATGAGCAGTTCTTC. Protein product: CASSPGLAASYNEQFF.

This clone was observed a few times. In nucleotides, the CDR3 is TGTGCCAGCAGGCCCCCCGACAGGACAAATTCACCCCTCCACTTT. Its protein product is CASRPPDRTNSPLHF. The chain links TRBV6-5 to TRBJ1-6; D possibly corresponds to TRBD1 (6 bases). The length of the CDR3 is 15 residues. Trimming left V 6 bases short and J 7 bases short, with 16 bases between. Germline CDR1 is MNHEY and CDR2 is SVGAGI.

This clone was counted between two and nine times. The rearrangement joins TRBV4-2 to TRBJ2-7; no reliable D call. Germline values: CDR1 LGHNA, CDR2 YNFKEQ. CDR3 length: 15 residues. V was shortened by 0 bases and J by 2 bases, with 11 bases between the two germline ends. The CDR3 reads CASSQDPTEPYEQYF. CDR3 coding DNA: TGTGCCAGCAGCCAAGATCCAACAGAACCCTACGAGCAGTACTTC.

The chain joins TRBV23-1 to TRBJ2-2, with TRBD1 matching 9 bases. TRBV23-1 is identified as an open reading frame with a role that is uncertain. Losses at the gene ends were 2 bases for V and 6 bases for J; bases not matched to a gene: 13. The CDR3 totals 18 residues. The CDR3 loop is CASSQGGQGRRRAGELFF. CDR3 bases: TGCGCCAGCAGTCAAGGGGGACAGGGCCGCCGGCGGGCCGGGGAGCTGTTTTTT.

The V and J genes are TRBV29-1 and TRBJ1-1; D not resolved. V shed 7 bases and J shed 3 bases, with 15 bases lying between them. Looked up from germline, CDR1 is SQVTM and CDR2 is ANQGSEA. This CDR3 spans 13 amino acids. The CDR3 nucleotides are TGCAGCGCGACCCGGGTTGTCGACACTGAAGCTTTCTTT. Amino acids: CSATRVVDTEAFF.

This rearrangement joins TRBV19 to TRBJ2-5; 10 nucleotides line up with TRBD2. The length of the CDR3 is 16 residues. Germline CDR1 LNHDA, CDR2 SQIVND (reference sequence). The V and J ends lost 3 bases and 3 bases, in that order; junction bases with no gene match: 7. The CDR3, as DNA: TGTGCCAGTAGTATGGGTAGCGGGAGGCCAAAAGAGACCCAGTACTTC. It translates to CASSMGSGRPKETQYF.

This rearrangement joins TRBV27 to TRBJ2-1, with 11 positions matching TRBD2. V gave up 7 bases and J gave up 3 bases; unmatched junction bases: 5. Germline V CDR1 and CDR2: MNHEY, SMNVEV (reference sequence). This CDR3 is built from 15 residues. CDR3 in DNA: TGTGCCAGCACCCACGGGACTAGCGGCTACAATGAGCAGTTCTTC. Translating gives CASTHGTSGYNEQFF.

This clone was detected a few times. The CDR3 bases are TGCGCCAGCAGGCGAACCGGGACAGACAACTATGGCTACACCTTC. Protein: CASRRTGTDNYGYTF. J is TRBJ1-2 and V is TRBV5-1; TRBD1 agrees at 7 bases. Germline V gene lookup returns CDR1 SGHRS and CDR2 YFSETQ. V was clipped by 5 bases and J by 2 bases; unmatched bases: 9. The CDR3 runs to 15 residues.

V is TRBV19 and J is TRBJ1-6, with D uncertain. This CDR3 has 15 residues. Germline V gene lookup returns CDR1 LNHDA and CDR2 SQIVND (reference sequence). Trimming stripped 6 bases from V and 0 bases from J, with 9 bases between. CDR3 sequence reads: CASRPTSSYNSPLHF. DNA of the CDR3: TGTGCCAGTAGACCGACTAGCTCCTATAATTCACCCCTCCACTTT.

The J gene is TRBJ1-1, the V gene TRBV24-1, with D possibly TRBD1 on 5 matching bases. The V gene's germline CDR1 is KGHDR and CDR2 SFDVKD. Trimming removed 5 bases from V and 11 bases from J, with 11 bases in between. The CDR3 is 11 amino acids. The CDR3 nucleotides read TGTGCCACCAGTGTGGGAGGGGCGGCTTTCTTT. This encodes CATSVGGAAFF.

This clone has only a few counts. The chain couples TRBV11-3 to TRBJ1-1; D possibly corresponds to TRBD1 (6 bases). The V end lost 5 bases, the J end lost 1 base, and 11 bases lay between the germline ends. The CDR3 runs 14 residues. Per germline, CDR1 SGHNT and CDR2 YENEEA. The CDR3 protein is CASSTGIGNTEAFF. CDR3 coding DNA: TGTGCCAGCAGCACAGGGATCGGGAACACTGAAGCTTTCTTT. Full variable domain (remainder filled in from reference TRBV11-3 and TRBJ1-1): EAGVVQSPRYKIIEKKQPVAFWCNPISGHNTLYWYLQNLGQGPELLIRYENEEAVDDSQLPKDRFSAERLKGVDSTLKIQPAELGDSAVYLCASSTGIGNTEAFFGQGTRLTVV.

The gene calls are TRBV11-2 and TRBJ2-1; maybe TRBD2 (5 bases). The V gene lost 4 bases and the J gene lost 4 bases, with 8 bases spanning the gap. The germline V gene encodes CDR1 SGHAT and CDR2 FQNNGV. The CDR3 is made up of 13 amino acids. CDR3 in amino acids: CASSSTGYNEQFF. Here the CDR3 DNA reads TGTGCCAGCAGCTCAACGGGGTACAATGAGCAGTTCTTC.

In DNA form, the CDR3 reads TGTGCCAGCGCCGGGACAGTGAGCGGAAAACTGTTTTTT. It specifies CASAGTVSGKLFF. V gene TRBV2 combines with J gene TRBJ1-4; 7 positions match TRBD1. After removal of 8 bases from V and 10 bases from J, the junction contained 10 bases not matched to a gene. The length of the CDR3 is 13 residues. CDR1 and CDR2 (germline): SNHLY, FYNNEI.

This sequence joins TRBV2 and TRBJ2-7; TRBD1 is a possible D gene (5 bases). This CDR3 has 14 amino acids. Germline V gene sequence: CDR1 SNHLY, CDR2 FYNNEI. V gave up 10 bases and J gave up 4 bases, with 20 bases separating them. The CDR3 DNA reads as TGTGCCACCCTAAGGGGCCCCGAGCCATACGAGCAGTACTTC. Translation: CATLRGPEPYEQYF.

About this clone: Other nucleotide sequences in the sample specify the same CDR3. V is TRBV6-5 and J is TRBJ2-5; D not resolved. This CDR3 region has 12 residues. The V gene lost 6 bases and the J gene lost 2 bases, with 7 bases spanning the gap. Germline assignment: CDR1 MNHEY and CDR2 SVGAGI. The CDR3 here is CASRTGQETQYF. The CDR3 DNA sequence: TGTGCCAGCAGGACCGGGCAAGAGACCCAGTACTTC.

The rearrangement links TRBV4-1 to TRBJ1-2; weak D call: TRBD1 (6 bases). V lost 5 bases, J lost 1 base, and 11 bases lay in between. CDR3 length: 14 residues. Per germline, CDR1 MGHRA and CDR2 YSYEKL. DNA for the CDR3: TGCGCCAGCAGCGTTGGACAGAGTAACTATGGCTACACCTTC. Translated: CASSVGQSNYGYTF.

This chain connects TRBV21-1 to TRBJ2-5; the D call of TRBD2 is as the table states it, not checked on the DNA. TRBV21-1 is a pseudogene. The CDR3 is made up of 17 amino acids. CDR3 sequence: CASSPLPSGAIQETQYF. The CDR3 DNA follows: TGTGCCAGCAGCCCTCTCCCTAGCGGGGCCATCCAAGAGACCCAGTACTTC.

CDR3 nucleotide sequence: TGTGCCAGCACACCTGGACAGGGTGTTCGGACTGAAGCTTTCTTT. It specifies CASTPGQGVRTEAFF. V usage is TRBV4-2 and J usage is TRBJ1-1; 8 bases fit TRBD1. Germline V gives CDR1 LGHNA, CDR2 YNFKEQ. The CDR3 loop spans 15 amino acids. Trimming removed 7 bases from V and 5 bases from J; junction bases left unmatched: 12.

This chain uses TRBV7-2 with TRBJ2-7; D not certain. V was pared by 4 bases and J by 3 bases, with 7 bases between. The CDR3 runs to 12 residues. Germline CDR1 is SGHTA and CDR2 is FQGNSA. Here the CDR3 reads CASSSPGYEQYF. The CDR3 DNA reads TGTGCCAGCAGCTCCCCAGGCTACGAGCAGTACTTC.

V is TRBV9 and J is TRBJ2-3, with 12 nucleotides matching TRBD2. CDR1 SGDLS and CDR2 YYNGEE come from the germline V gene. Trimming removed 0 bases from V and 1 base from J; junction bases left unmatched: 6. CDR3 length equals 18 residues. The CDR3 loop reads CASSVDPGLAGRTDTQYF. CDR3 coding DNA: TGTGCCAGCAGCGTAGACCCAGGACTAGCGGGACGCACAGATACGCAGTATTTT.

This clone appeared once. This chain uses TRBV9 with TRBJ2-1; tentatively, D is TRBD2 (6 bases). Germline CDR1 is SGDLS and CDR2 is YYNGEE. This CDR3 has 16 residues. Trimming removed 0 bases from V and 8 bases from J, with 18 bases in between. The CDR3 reads CASSVGSGVAVDEQFF. CDR3 coding DNA: TGTGCCAGCAGCGTAGGTAGCGGAGTCGCCGTGGATGAGCAGTTCTTC.

This clone was seen a few times. The V gene is TRBV7-9, the J gene TRBJ2-1; unclear D gene. Between the trimmed V and J ends, which lost 8 bases and 7 bases, there was a span of 12 bases. Germline loops: CDR1 SEHNR, CDR2 FQNEAQ (reference sequence). This CDR3 comprises 12 residues. In DNA form, the CDR3 reads TGTGCCAGCGCCGAGCGTGGGAATGAGCAGTTCTTC. Translation gives CASAERGNEQFF.

V gene TRBV7-9 combines with J gene TRBJ1-1; TRBD1 might be the D (6 bases). Germline V gene lookup returns CDR1 SEHNR and CDR2 FQNEAQ (reference sequence). Deletions cut 2 bases from V and 6 bases from J, with 13 bases between. The CDR3 is made up of 14 amino acids. This chain's CDR3 is CASSLKGQFAEAFF. The CDR3 bases are TGTGCCAGCAGCTTAAAAGGACAGTTCGCTGAAGCTTTCTTT.

This sequence joins TRBV7-2 and TRBJ2-3, with 9 bases that match TRBD2. With V trimmed by 5 bases and J by 5 bases, 11 bases remained unmatched. Per germline, CDR1 SGHTA and CDR2 FQGNSA. The CDR3 spans 16 residues. CDR3 amino acids: CASSPDGTSLRDTQYF. DNA of the CDR3: TGTGCCAGCAGCCCCGACGGGACTAGCCTGAGAGATACGCAGTATTTT. Combining the CDR3 with reference TRBV7-2 and TRBJ2-3 gives the whole variable domain GAGVSQSPSNKVTEKGKDVELRCDPISGHTALYWYRQSLGQGLEFLIYFQGNSAPDKSGLPSDRFSAERTGGSVSTLTIQRTQQEDSAVYLCASSPDGTSLRDTQYFGPGTRLTVL.

J is TRBJ1-1 and V is TRBV2, with a possible D match to TRBD1 (5 bases). V was cut by 3 bases and J by 11 bases, with 13 bases left in between. Germline CDR1 reads SNHLY; CDR2 reads FYNNEI. The CDR3 contains 12 residues. CDR3 in DNA: TGTGCCAGCAGTGAGCAGGGCGGCTGGGCTTTCTTT. Its translation is CASSEQGGWAFF.

This clone was seen just once. The junction shows a germline mismatch at one end, possibly a read error. The chain employs TRBV2 and TRBJ2-4; 13 bases fit TRBD2. CDR3 length: 15 amino acids. The germline V gene encodes CDR1 SNHLY and CDR2 FYNNEI. CDR3 region: CASRGRLAGGHWNNF. The CDR3 nucleotides read TGTGCCAGCAGGGGAAGACTAGCGGGAGGCCATTGGAACAACTTC.